This TCR beta chain was captured in a study of beta chain features in type 1 diabetes. At the level of the study: The study found patients and healthy donors alike in age, gender and cell yields. General study points: Shorter TCRB CDR3s, moderately but significantly so, were found in Type 1 diabetes patients in all four CD4+ subsets. The naive, central memory and Treg TCRB repertoires showed an apparent similarity that was greater among patients than among healthy donors.

Staining for CD45RO/CCR7/CD25/CD127/CD95/CD27 allowed sorting of CD4+ naive, central memory, regulatory and stem cell-like memory cells. On this clone itself: The target antigen is unknown.

The entirety of the isolated RNA underwent reverse transcription, so expressed TCRB transcripts were sequenced. Assay used: immunoSEQ multiplex PCR; TCRdb lists only in-frame clones, some missing. This table has 550,000 to 850,000 clones, around an eighth appearing once. V lost 8 bases, J lost 1 base, and 12 bases lay in between. Germline values: CDR1 SGHRS, CDR2 YFSETQ. This CDR3 region has 13 residues. Sequenced: naive CD4+ T cells from blood. This chain joins TRBV5-1 and TRBJ1-1, with a possible D match to TRBD1 (5 bases). The source of this sequence is a man between 18 and 35 years old with type 1 diabetes. The CDR3 is CASTGTENTEAFF. CDR3 nucleotides: TGCGCCAGTACCGGGACGGAGAACACTGAAGCTTTCTTT.